This is a list of T cell receptor beta chains from one sample in a study of blood T cell repertoires in COVID-19. Data came from immunoSEQ multiplex PCR; TCRdb stores just in-frame clones and leaves some out. The table records about 160,000 clones, approximately 77% of them present only once. The sequenced material came from peripheral blood. These receptors all come from a woman aged 80 or older with active or convalescent COVID-19. Each CDR3 is given with its conserved first and last residue. The order of the fields is V gene, clone size, J gene, D gene, CDR3 length, CDR3 protein, CDR3 DNA. The D gene is left open where the match is weak. Not all rows give a size; the values are once, few, many and, for expanded clones, a class.

TRBV19	-	TRBJ1-5	-	21	CASSIDVRFGDLVGSNQPQHF	TGTGCCAGTAGTATAGATGTACGATTTGGCGACCTGGTCGGGAGCAATCAGCCCCAGCATTTT
TRBV30	-	TRBJ1-6	-	12	CAWSVSGSPLHF	TGTGCCTGGAGTGTATCGGGATCACCCCTCCACTTT
TRBV5-4	-	TRBJ1-1	TRBD1	15	CASSPPGQGNTEAFF	TGTGCCAGCAGCCCCCCGGGACAGGGGAACACTGAAGCTTTCTTT
TRBV7-3	-	TRBJ2-2	-	12	CASSHGAGELFF	TGTGCCAGCAGCCACGGGGCCGGGGAGCTGTTTTTT
TRBV28	-	TRBJ1-2	-	15	CASSPRRGLWYGYTF	TGTGCCAGCAGTCCCCGTCGGGGGTTATGGTATGGCTACACCTTC
TRBV28	once	TRBJ2-2	-	14	CASSLSRNTGELFF	TGTGCCAGCAGTTTATCGCGGAACACCGGGGAGCTGTTTTTT
TRBV19	few	TRBJ2-3	-	15	CASSIGGVLTDTQYF	TGTGCCAGTAGTATAGGGGGGGTTTTGACAGATACGCAGTATTTT
TRBV19	-	TRBJ2-3	TRBD2	16	CASSVVGGGGTDTQYF	TGTGCCAGTAGTGTCGTCGGGGGAGGGGGCACAGATACGCAGTATTTT
TRBV15	-	TRBJ2-1	TRBD2	15	CATSRVLAVNNEQFF	TGTGCCACCAGCAGAGTCCTAGCGGTAAACAATGAGCAGTTCTTC
TRBV28	few	TRBJ1-4	-	14	CASSDLQGGEKLFF	TGTGCCAGCAGTGACTTACAGGGAGGGGAAAAACTGTTTTTT
TRBV28	-	TRBJ2-1	-	14	CASSFNPFVGEQFF	TGTGCCAGCAGTTTCAACCCTTTCGTCGGTGAGCAGTTCTTC
TRBV19	-	TRBJ1-5	-	13	CASSIDGYQPQHF	TGTGCCAGTAGTATAGATGGCTATCAGCCCCAGCATTTT
TRBV27	-	TRBJ1-2	-	13	CASSWSNRVGYTF	TGTGCCAGCAGTTGGAGCAACAGGGTTGGCTACACCTTC
TRBV6-5	-	TRBJ1-1	-	14	CASSRGGGRGLAFF	TGTGCCAGCAGTCGCGGGGGTGGCAGGGGTCTCGCTTTCTTT
TRBV5-4	-	TRBJ2-2	-	13	CASSSPHAGELFF	TGTGCCAGCAGCTCCCCACACGCCGGGGAGCTGTTTTTT
TRBV13	once	TRBJ2-5	TRBD2	18	CASSRHKTPGLEQETQYF	TGTGCCAGCAGCCGACACAAAACGCCGGGACTAGAACAAGAGACCCAGTACTTC
TRBV2	-	TRBJ2-3	TRBD1	14	CASLGTGSKDTQYF	TGTGCCAGCCTTGGGACAGGGAGCAAAGATACGCAGTATTTT
TRBV7-9	-	TRBJ1-2	-	13	CASSLGGRAGYTF	TGTGCCAGCAGCTTAGGGGGGCGGGCTGGCTACACCTTC
TRBV2	-	TRBJ2-7	TRBD2	12	CASRKREDEQYF	TGTGCCAGCAGAAAGCGGGAAGACGAGCAGTACTTC
TRBV28	-	TRBJ2-3	TRBD2	15	CASRRGGGGADTQYF	TGTGCCAGCAGACGAGGTGGGGGAGGGGCAGATACGCAGTATTTT
TRBV2	-	TRBJ1-5	-	13	CASGGVRGQPQHF	TGTGCCAGCGGGGGGGTCCGGGGTCAGCCCCAGCATTTT
TRBV9	-	TRBJ2-3	-	16	CASSATTSTKTDTQYF	TGTGCCAGCAGCGCCACGACTAGTACCAAGACAGATACGCAGTATTTT
TRBV6-1	-	TRBJ1-5	-	14	CASSDHRDHQPQHF	TGTGCCAGCAGTGACCACAGGGATCATCAGCCCCAGCATTTT
TRBV6-5	-	TRBJ2-7	TRBD1	15	CASTGSRGSSYEQYF	TGTGCCAGCACCGGCTCCAGGGGGAGCTCCTACGAGCAGTACTTC
TRBV5-1	-	TRBJ1-1	-	14	CASSSDRQNTEAFF	TGCGCCAGCAGCTCGGACAGACAGAACACTGAAGCTTTCTTT
TRBV7-8	-	TRBJ2-5	TRBD2	14	CASSYRAGVETQYF	TGTGCCAGCAGCTACCGAGCGGGAGTCGAGACCCAGTACTTC
TRBV3-1/TRBV3-2	-	TRBJ2-5	TRBD2	16	CASSQGKTSGQETQYF	TGTGCCAGCAGCCAAGGGAAGACTAGCGGCCAAGAGACCCAGTACTTC
TRBV12-3/TRBV12-4	-	TRBJ1-5	-	13	CASSHREGQPQHF	TGTGCCAGCAGTCACAGGGAAGGTCAGCCCCAGCATTTT
TRBV19	-	TRBJ1-4	TRBD1	15	CASSTRTGNNEKLFF	TGTGCCAGTAGTACCCGGACAGGCAATAATGAAAAACTGTTTTTT
TRBV9	-	TRBJ2-1	TRBD1	14	CASSVGGTGNEQFF	TGTGCCAGCAGCGTAGGTGGGACAGGCAATGAGCAGTTCTTC
TRBV2	-	TRBJ2-5	TRBD1	14	CASSPDRGRETQYF	TGTGCCAGCAGTCCAGACAGGGGTCGAGAGACCCAGTACTTC
TRBV5-1	few	TRBJ2-1	TRBD2	16	CASSLDLAGEYNEQFF	TGCGCCAGCAGCTTGGATTTGGCGGGAGAGTACAATGAGCAGTTCTTC
TRBV19	-	TRBJ2-2	TRBD2	15	CASSIASGVTGELFF	TGTGCCAGTAGTATAGCTAGCGGGGTTACCGGGGAGCTGTTTTTT
TRBV19	-	TRBJ2-7	-	14	CASSIGANSYEQYF	TGTGCCAGTAGTATAGGGGCGAACTCCTACGAGCAGTACTTC
TRBV30	many	TRBJ2-2	-	16	CAWSVPLKLATGELFF	TGTGCCTGGAGTGTACCCTTAAAACTAGCCACCGGGGAGCTGTTTTTT
TRBV6-2/TRBV6-3	-	TRBJ2-7	-	15	CASTPSARRYSEQYF	TGTGCCAGCACCCCCTCGGCCCGGAGGTACAGCGAGCAGTACTTC
TRBV9	-	TRBJ2-1	-	12	CASSVGGGRGFF	TGTGCCAGCAGCGTAGGAGGCGGGCGAGGGTTCTTC
TRBV18	-	TRBJ2-5	TRBD2	14	CASSFERDQETQYF	TGTGCCAGCTCATTCGAGCGGGATCAAGAGACCCAGTACTTC
TRBV27	-	TRBJ2-3	-	16	CASSPGNTVGTDTQYF	TGTGCCAGCAGTCCGGGAAACACCGTTGGCACAGATACGCAGTATTTT
TRBV3-1/TRBV3-2	few	TRBJ1-1	-	14	CASSQGQLGAEAFF	TGTGCCAGCAGCCAAGGACAGCTTGGCGCTGAAGCTTTCTTT
TRBV28	-	TRBJ1-1	TRBD1	15	CASSPGDRMNTEAFF	TGTGCCAGCAGTCCCGGGGACAGGATGAACACTGAAGCTTTCTTT
TRBV18	few	TRBJ2-3	TRBD1	18	CASSPPSGQGRGRDTQYF	TGTGCCAGCTCACCCCCCTCCGGACAGGGCAGGGGGCGAGATACGCAGTATTTT
TRBV18	-	TRBJ1-2	TRBD1	15	CASSPRDRGTYGYTF	TGTGCCAGCTCACCACGGGACAGGGGGACCTATGGCTACACCTTC
TRBV9	-	TRBJ1-2	TRBD1	12	CASSPGDSLPTF	TGTGCCAGCAGCCCCGGGGACAGTCTCCCCACCTTC
TRBV19	-	TRBJ1-3	-	15	CASSTRTAVGNTIYF	TGTGCCAGTAGTACCAGGACTGCGGTAGGGAACACCATATATTTT